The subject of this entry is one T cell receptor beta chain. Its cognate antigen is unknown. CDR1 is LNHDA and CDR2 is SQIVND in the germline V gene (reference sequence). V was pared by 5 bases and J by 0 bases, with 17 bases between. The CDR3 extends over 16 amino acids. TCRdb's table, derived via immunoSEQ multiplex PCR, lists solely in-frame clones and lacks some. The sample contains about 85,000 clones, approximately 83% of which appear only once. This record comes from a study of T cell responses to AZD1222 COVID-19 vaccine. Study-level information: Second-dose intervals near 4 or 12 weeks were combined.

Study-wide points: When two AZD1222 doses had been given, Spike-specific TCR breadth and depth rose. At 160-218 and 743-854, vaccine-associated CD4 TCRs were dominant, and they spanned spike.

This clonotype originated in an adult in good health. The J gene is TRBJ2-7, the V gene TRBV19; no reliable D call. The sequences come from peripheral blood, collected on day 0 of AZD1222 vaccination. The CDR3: CASSRLVGTRSYEQYF. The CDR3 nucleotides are TGTGCCAGTAGTCGCCTAGTTGGCACCCGCTCCTACGAGCAGTACTTC.